The present TCR beta chain was sequenced within a study of blood T cell repertoires in COVID-19. As for the study in general: The study drew acute and convalescent COVID-19 samples from the United States, Italy and Spain. PBMCs, B-cell-depleted T cells, or T cells were the source of the cDNA or gDNA that made up the material.

Germline values: CDR1 SNHLY, CDR2 FYNNEI. CDR3 length: 16 residues. The germline V and J ends were trimmed by 1 base and 0 bases, with 10 bases remaining between them. Per the original methods: Nucleated cell counts were estimated from reference gene primer amplification. Clones were sequenced by immunoSEQ multiplex PCR, and TCRdb holds only the in-frame ones, with some missing. The V and J calls and clone size come from that table; D and trimming were worked out from the DNA. The sample has approximately 350,000 clones; roughly 89% are singletons. The V call is TRBV2, the J call TRBJ2-4, with D perhaps matching TRBD2 (5 bases). Sequencing was performed on peripheral blood. The clonotype comes from a woman between 18 and 30 years old who had recovered from COVID-19. The CDR3 is CASSEEAARAKNIQYF. Here the CDR3 DNA reads TGTGCCAGCAGTGAAGAAGCGGCAAGAGCCAAAAACATTCAGTACTTC.